These 31 T cell receptor beta chains came from one sample sequenced in a study of blood T cell repertoires in COVID-19. The method was immunoSEQ multiplex PCR; TCRdb's version includes in-frame clones alone and lacks a portion of them. The repertoire holds 120,000 or so clones, with around 87% as singletons. The sample consisted of peripheral blood. The source of these receptors is a woman in her forties or fifties with acute or convalescent COVID-19.

J is TRBJ1-5 and V is TRBV7-9; D not certain. Germline V gene lookup returns CDR1 SEHNR and CDR2 FQNEAQ (reference sequence). The CDR3 extends over 15 amino acids. V was clipped by 5 bases and J by 3 bases, with 14 bases between them. The CDR3 nucleotides are TGTGCCAGCAGCCCGGGAGGCGCCGACAATCAGCCCCAGCATTTT. The encoded protein is CASSPGGADNQPQHF.

In this sample, this clone turned up once. Other DNA sequences in the sample encode the same CDR3. The chain is built from TRBV5-1 and TRBJ2-2, with D possibly TRBD2 on 6 matching bases. The CDR3 is made up of 16 amino acids. Germline values: CDR1 SGHRS, CDR2 YFSETQ. V dropped 0 bases and J dropped 0 bases, with 9 bases sitting between them. CDR3 in amino acids: CASSLAAGTNTGELFF. The CDR3 nucleotides are TGCGCCAGCAGCTTGGCCGCGGGGACGAACACCGGGGAGCTGTTTTTT. The entire variable domain, with the rest obtained from reference TRBV5-1 and TRBJ2-2, is as follows: KAGVTQTPRYLIKTRGQQVTLSCSPISGHRSVSWYQQTPGQGLQFLFEYFSETQRNKGNFPGRFSGRQFSNSRSEMNVSTLELGDSALYLCASSLAAGTNTGELFFGEGSRLTVL.

V gene TRBV11-2 combines with J gene TRBJ2-1; 7 nucleotides agree with TRBD1. V lost 3 bases to trimming and J lost 3 bases; unmatched junction nucleotides: 5. Germline-derived CDR1 and CDR2 are SGHAT and FQNNGV. This CDR3 region has 15 residues. CDR3 nucleotides: TGTGCCAGCAGCTTCAGGGACAGTTACTACAATGAGCAGTTCTTC. Translating it yields CASSFRDSYYNEQFF.

V is TRBV29-1 and J is TRBJ1-1, with D possibly being TRBD1 (5 bases). Trimming pared 6 bases from V and 4 bases from J, leaving 21 bases between. CDR1 is SQVTM, CDR2 ANQGSEA, per germline. The CDR3 runs 15 residues. The CDR3 region has the DNA TGCAGCGTCGAGGGGACTGACGAGGGAGGCACTGAAGCTTTCTTT. It translates to CSVEGTDEGGTEAFF.

This rearrangement joins TRBV27 to TRBJ2-2; D not certain. Germline V CDR1 and CDR2: MNHEY, SMNVEV (reference sequence). The V gene lost 8 bases and the J gene lost 1 base, with 5 bases spanning the gap. The CDR3 is 12 amino acids. CDR3 bases: TGTGCCAGCCTAGGGAACACCGGGGAGCTGTTTTTT. Its protein product is CASLGNTGELFF.

This clone was detected only a few times. The rearrangement links TRBV5-1 to TRBJ1-4; D unresolved. V lost 1 base to trimming and J lost 4 bases, with 11 bases between them. This CDR3 comprises 15 residues. Germline V gene sequence: CDR1 SGHRS, CDR2 YFSETQ. The CDR3 reads CASSLMGTFNEKLFF. In nucleotides, the CDR3 is TGCGCCAGCAGCTTGATGGGCACATTTAATGAAAAACTGTTTTTT. The full variable domain, its missing parts supplied by reference TRBV5-1 and TRBJ1-4, is KAGVTQTPRYLIKTRGQQVTLSCSPISGHRSVSWYQQTPGQGLQFLFEYFSETQRNKGNFPGRFSGRQFSNSRSEMNVSTLELGDSALYLCASSLMGTFNEKLFFGSGTQLSVL.

The chain couples TRBV3-1 (or the pseudogene TRBV3-2) to TRBJ1-1; 7 bases are a match to TRBD1. This CDR3 has 18 residues. From germline, CDR1 is LGHDT and CDR2 YNNKEL (reference sequence). V trimming: 1 base; J trimming: 0 bases; junction bases outside the gene matches: 11. CDR3 nucleotides: TGTGCCAGCAGCCAAGGTCTCCGGGACAGCCTATTGAACACTGAAGCTTTCTTT. Translation gives CASSQGLRDSLLNTEAFF.

The chain combines TRBV9 with TRBJ2-5; 8 bases map to TRBD1. The CDR3 is 14 residues long. CDR1 is SGDLS, CDR2 YYNGEE, per germline. The V segment lost 3 bases and the J segment 5 bases; nucleotides outside the gene matches: 6. CDR3 DNA: TGTGCCAGCAGCGAGGCAGGGGGCCGGGAGACCCAGTACTTC. This gives the protein CASSEAGGRETQYF.

This clone was detected a few times. This chain uses TRBV19 with TRBJ1-2; 7 nucleotides match TRBD1. The CDR3 contains 16 residues. Looked up from germline, CDR1 is LNHDA and CDR2 is SQIVND (reference sequence). J gave up 2 bases and V 7 bases, and 13 bases lay outside the gene matches. The CDR3 protein is CASTALGGTANYGYTF. CDR3 DNA: TGTGCCAGTACGGCCCTGGGTGGGACAGCGAACTATGGCTACACCTTC.

The gene calls are TRBV2 and TRBJ1-4; 8 bases align to TRBD1. CDR3 length equals 15 residues. Germline V gene lookup returns CDR1 SNHLY and CDR2 FYNNEI. J gave up 8 bases and V 0 bases, and 5 bases lay outside the gene matches. CDR3 coding DNA: TGTGCCAGCAGTGAAGCGGGGACAGGAGGGGAAAAACTGTTTTTT. Translating it yields CASSEAGTGGEKLFF.

V and J are TRBV11-3 and TRBJ2-5, with 7 bases identical to TRBD1. CDR3 length equals 16 residues. Germline lookup yields CDR1 SGHNT and CDR2 YENEEA. The trim removed 5 bases at V and 1 base at J, leaving 10 bases unmatched. CDR3 DNA: TGTGCCAGCAGCCTCAGGGACAGTCGTGTCCAAGAGACCCAGTACTTC. Translating gives CASSLRDSRVQETQYF.

The chain joins TRBV7-3 to TRBJ2-5; 7 bases map to TRBD2. The germline V gene encodes CDR1 SGHTA and CDR2 FQGTGA. Losses at the gene ends were 2 bases for V and 5 bases for J; bases not matched to a gene: 2. The CDR3 totals 13 residues. In DNA form, the CDR3 reads TGTGCCAGCAGCTTATGGGGAGGGGAGACCCAGTACTTC. It yields the protein CASSLWGGETQYF.

The chain joins TRBV27 to TRBJ1-4; tentatively, D is TRBD1 (6 bases). Trimming removed 5 bases from V and 4 bases from J, with 11 bases in between. This CDR3 comprises 14 residues. Per germline, CDR1 MNHEY and CDR2 SMNVEV (reference sequence). CDR3 bases: TGTGCCAGCAGTCATGGACAGTTTAATGAAAAACTGTTTTTT. Translating gives CASSHGQFNEKLFF.

Only one count was recorded for this clone. This chain links TRBV13 with TRBJ2-4; maybe TRBD2 (7 bases). The V end was cut by 4 bases, the J end by 0 bases, with 13 bases between. Germline V CDR1 and CDR2: PRHDT, FYEKMQ (reference sequence). The CDR3 length is 16 residues. CDR3 nucleotides: TGTGCCAGCAGCTCTCGCGGGGGCCCAGCCAAAAACATTCAGTACTTC. Protein sequence: CASSSRGGPAKNIQYF.

The chain carries TRBV9 and TRBJ1-1; D perhaps matches TRBD1 (6 bases). Trimming took 3 bases from V and 3 from J, leaving 18 bases between them. CDR3 size: 16 residues. Germline CDR1 and CDR2: SGDLS and YYNGEE. The CDR3 nucleotides read TGTGCCAGCAGCGCCAGCCACAGGGCGGGTCACACTGAAGCTTTCTTT. Its protein is CASSASHRAGHTEAFF.

The V call is TRBV9, the J call TRBJ1-3; D not resolved. Germline V lookup: CDR1 SGDLS, CDR2 YYNGEE. This CDR3 has 15 amino acids. V lost 2 bases and J 4 bases, leaving 13 bases between the germline ends. This CDR3 is CASSVESPGGNTIYF. As DNA, the CDR3 is TGTGCCAGCAGCGTCGAGTCCCCGGGGGGAAACACCATATATTTT.

V is TRBV4-3 and J is TRBJ2-7; perhaps TRBD1 as D (5 bases). The length of the CDR3 is 14 residues. V lost 4 bases to trimming and J lost 6 bases, with 16 bases between them. In germline, CDR1 is LGHNA, CDR2 YSLEER. The CDR3 region is CASSPLGEWSEQYF. CDR3 DNA sequence: TGCGCCAGCAGCCCCCTAGGGGAATGGAGCGAGCAGTACTTC.

This chain uses TRBV6-2 or TRBV6-3 with TRBJ2-7; 7 bases map to TRBD1. V lost 2 bases to trimming and J lost 1 base; unmatched junction nucleotides: 2. CDR1 is MNHEY and CDR2 is SVGEGT in the germline V gene. The CDR3 runs to 14 residues. The CDR3 sequence: CASSYEGASYEQYF. The CDR3 bases are TGTGCCAGCAGTTACGAGGGGGCATCCTACGAGCAGTACTTC.

This clone was detected only a few times. This chain links TRBV19 with TRBJ1-2; TRBD1 matches at 12 bases. The CDR3 is 15 amino acids. Germline V gene lookup returns CDR1 LNHDA and CDR2 SQIVND (reference sequence). V gave up 5 bases and J gave up 7 bases; unmatched junction bases: 8. In nucleotides, the CDR3 is TGTGCCAGTAGTCCCGGGACAGGGGGCATCTCTGGCTACACCTTC. Protein: CASSPGTGGISGYTF.

The chain carries TRBV5-6 and TRBJ1-2; no firm D call. Germline CDR1 reads SGHDT; CDR2 reads YYEEEE. The CDR3 totals 14 residues. Trimming pared 3 bases from V and 3 bases from J, leaving 12 bases between. The CDR3 coding sequence is TGTGCCAGCAGCTCGAGTTGGTTAGACTATGGCTACACCTTC. This sequence encodes CASSSSWLDYGYTF.

The chain uses TRBV30 and TRBJ1-6; D call uncertain. Germline CDR1 is GTSNPN and CDR2 is SVGIG (reference sequence). The length of the CDR3 is 13 residues. V was clipped by 1 base and J by 10 bases, with 11 bases between them. This CDR3 is CAWSAGVGSPLHF. The CDR3 nucleotides are TGTGCCTGGAGTGCGGGAGTCGGCTCACCCCTCCACTTT.

This rearrangement joins TRBV6-5 to TRBJ2-3; D call uncertain. The CDR3 covers 14 residues. Germline values: CDR1 MNHEY, CDR2 SVGAGI. Trimming took 5 bases from V and 2 from J, leaving 11 bases between them. In DNA, the CDR3 is TGTGCCAGCAGTATACTGATATTCACAGATACGCAGTATTTT. Amino acids: CASSILIFTDTQYF.

The CDR3 nucleotides are TGTGCCTGGAGTGTAACCGCGGGCACTGAAGCTTTCTTT. It translates to CAWSVTAGTEAFF. This chain links TRBV30 with TRBJ1-1; D not certain. V gave up 0 bases and J gave up 4 bases, with 9 bases separating them. The CDR3 spans 13 residues. Per the germline V gene, CDR1 is GTSNPN and CDR2 is SVGIG (reference sequence). The variable domain in full, with the rest retrieved from reference TRBV30 and TRBJ1-1, is SQTIHQWPATLVQPVGSPLSLECTVEGTSNPNLYWYRQAAGRGLQLLFYSVGIGQISSEVPQNLSASRPQDRQFILSSKKLLLSDSGFYLCAWSVTAGTEAFFGQGTRLTVV.

The rearrangement links TRBV7-2 to TRBJ2-1; D remains ambiguous. The V and J ends lost 1 base and 6 bases respectively, with 16 bases between them. This CDR3 comprises 16 residues. CDR1 and CDR2 from the germline V gene are SGHTA and FQGNSA. CDR3 DNA: TGTGCCAGCAGCTTAGGCATAACTCCAGTAGCCAATGAGCAGTTCTTC. It specifies CASSLGITPVANEQFF.

V gene TRBV5-6 combines with J gene TRBJ2-5; D is uncertain. The germline gives CDR1 SGHDT, CDR2 YYEEEE. The CDR3 consists of 15 residues. The germline V and J ends were trimmed by 1 base and 5 bases, with 15 bases remaining between them. Here the CDR3 reads CASSLRSELRETQYF. Here the CDR3 DNA reads TGTGCCAGCAGCTTGAGGAGCGAGCTCCGGGAGACCCAGTACTTC.

This clone was found once. The J gene is TRBJ1-1, the V gene TRBV9; TRBD1 matches at 8 bases. CDR1 is SGDLS and CDR2 is YYNGEE in the germline V gene. The J segment lost 11 bases and the V segment lost 4 bases, leaving 7 bases of the junction unmatched. The CDR3 spans 12 residues. CDR3 protein: CASSLDRVRAFF. CDR3 bases: TGTGCCAGCAGCCTGGACAGGGTGAGGGCTTTCTTT.

This rearrangement joins TRBV29-1 to TRBJ1-2; tentatively, D is TRBD1 (6 bases). Germline CDR1 SQVTM, CDR2 ANQGSEA. Trimming removed 6 bases at V and 8 bases at J, with 16 bases between. This CDR3 comprises 12 residues. CDR3 DNA: TGCAGCGTCGCCGACAGGTTCGTCGGCTACACCTTC. This encodes CSVADRFVGYTF.

There are a few counts of this clone. The chain carries TRBV5-1 and TRBJ1-1; 9 nucleotides line up with TRBD1. Germline V gene sequence: CDR1 SGHRS, CDR2 YFSETQ. V dropped 4 bases and J dropped 1; count of bases not matched to a gene: 5. The CDR3 totals 15 residues. CDR3 in amino acids: CASSPQTGGNTEAFF. The CDR3 bases are TGCGCCAGCAGCCCCCAGACAGGGGGGAACACTGAAGCTTTCTTT.

This rearrangement joins TRBV6-2 or TRBV6-3 to TRBJ1-2; tentatively, D is TRBD1 (5 bases). V was pared by 5 bases and J by 2 bases, with 9 bases between. The CDR3 covers 13 residues. The germline gives CDR1 MNHEY, CDR2 SVGEGT. The CDR3 loop is CASSAGYNYGYTF. As DNA, the CDR3 is TGTGCCAGCAGTGCAGGGTACAACTATGGCTACACCTTC.

The V and J genes are TRBV9 and TRBJ1-2; maybe TRBD1 (6 bases). With 0 bases removed from V and 2 bases from J, the gap between germline ends came to 11 bases. Germline CDR1 and CDR2: SGDLS and YYNGEE. The CDR3 runs to 15 residues. The CDR3 sequence is CASSVGGTSNYGYTF. CDR3 sequence (DNA): TGTGCCAGCAGCGTAGGGGGGACATCCAACTATGGCTACACCTTC.

The rearrangement uses TRBV11-2 and TRBJ2-1; tentative D call: TRBD2 (5 bases). This CDR3 spans 14 amino acids. V shed 3 bases and J shed 0 bases, with 6 bases lying between them. Germline CDR1 is SGHAT and CDR2 is FQNNGV. The CDR3 region is CASSLEVSYNEQFF. The CDR3 DNA reads as TGTGCCAGCAGCTTGGAGGTCTCCTACAATGAGCAGTTCTTC.